Listed below are T cell receptor beta chains from one sample, sequenced in a study of Graves' ophthalmopathy and Graves' hyperthyroidism. In TCRdb, the multiplex PCR reads were re-called with MiXCR into one record per CDR3 protein. The sample consists of 900,000 to 1,200,000 distinct CDR3 sequences, about two fifths of them appearing once. Specimen: peripheral blood or thyroid tissue (not recorded which). Receptors originate from an adult man with Graves' hyperthyroidism. Each CDR3 is given without its conserved first and last residue. Each record gives: V gene, CDR3 protein.

TRBV7-6 | ASSSRQGPEGYEQY
TRBV6-1 | ASSVRGHQQY
TRBV12-3/TRBV12-4 | AGSPRGAASYEQY
TRBV7-2 | ASSRPEAGRHEQY
TRBV7-9 | ASSQASGILHEQY
TRBV7-3 | ASSFAGDRGETQY
TRBV7-2 | ASSLIPPGPYEQY
TRBV7-2 | ASSLILANYGYT
TRBV7-2 | ASSPGLGPNEQY
TRBV2 | ASKNTGQTNTGELF
TRBV2 | ASTPAGTGIIGTQY
TRBV19 | ASPGGGEKANYGYT
TRBV10-1 | ASSYRGGYEKLF
TRBV2 | ASSEEGLSYQETQY
TRBV29-1 | SASTGGEQY
TRBV7-9 | ASRHQRVPYEQY
TRBV28 | ASSFHTGKSGEQY
TRBV7-2 | ASSLAGQGITEAF
TRBV7-8 | ASSPGQGAMAWAF
TRBV10-3 | ALQGSNQPQH
TRBV12-3/TRBV12-4 | ASSAAIPRQGKDEAF
TRBV7-2 | ASSPGTSGRLNTGELF
TRBV29-1 | SAYRQGPYEQY
TRBV6-2/TRBV6-3 | ASSRGSPAYEQY
TRBV7-9 | ASRRTRLGQETQY
TRBV11-2 | ASSTDRGIEKLF
TRBV6-5 | ASRPTALYYGYT
TRBV20-1 | SARMGFSGANVLT